A single sample gave rise to the 12 T cell receptor beta chains below, sequenced in a study of cytomegalovirus exposure and HLA in healthy donors (dated by TCRdb to the late 2010s). Libraries were constructed by the immunoSEQ multiplex PCR assay. This immuneACCESS table, as held by TCRdb, lists in-frame sequences with V and J called but not all clones. Of the missing ones, under half trace to an unresolved V gene in checked studies; the others have no known cause. Within this sample are roughly 84,000 clones, with roughly 93% of them counted one time only. The ten largest clones capture roughly 1.9% of the sample. The sample was PBMCs. These receptor sequences come from a man aged 30-40 years in good health and CMV-seronegative.

The rearrangement links TRBV14 to TRBJ2-7; D is perhaps TRBD2 (6 bases). This CDR3 is built from 20 residues. The V gene's germline CDR1 is SGHDN and CDR2 FVKESK. The V and J ends lost 3 bases and 3 bases respectively, with 30 bases between them. The CDR3 sequence: CASSHPRRVGGTTLNYEQYF. The CDR3 nucleotides read TGTGCCAGCAGCCACCCGCGACGGGTGGGGGGAACCACTCTGAACTACGAGCAGTACTTC.

This clone was observed a few times. The V gene is TRBV27, the J gene TRBJ1-5, with 9 nucleotides matching TRBD1. Germline lookup yields CDR1 MNHEY and CDR2 SMNVEV (reference sequence). This CDR3 is 13 amino acids long. Germline trimming cut 6 bases from V and 7 bases from J; bases unmatched to any gene: 4. The CDR3 sequence: CASRGQGTQPQHF. The CDR3 nucleotides are TGTGCCAGCAGGGGACAGGGTACGCAGCCCCAGCATTTT.

The chain recombines TRBV5-1 with TRBJ2-1; 7 nucleotides match TRBD1. This CDR3 is 16 amino acids long. Germline V gene sequence: CDR1 SGHRS, CDR2 YFSETQ. V was pared by 4 bases and J by 7 bases, with 14 bases of the junction left unmatched. Here the CDR3 DNA reads TGCGCCAGCAGCCGGCCGAGGGGGCGTAATATGAATGAGCAGTTCTTC. It is translated as CASSRPRGRNMNEQFF.

Points on this clone: Other DNA sequences in the same sample also yield this CDR3. The chain employs TRBV10-3 and TRBJ2-7, with a possible D match to TRBD1 (6 bases). This CDR3 comprises 12 residues. Trimming stripped 10 bases from V and 4 bases from J, with 14 bases between. Germline V gene data show CDR1 as ENHRY and CDR2 as SYGVKD. The CDR3 sequence is CASSGTSYEQYF. As DNA, the CDR3 is TGTGCCAGCTCCGGGACAAGTTACGAGCAGTACTTC.

The chain carries TRBV15 and TRBJ1-3; D is possibly TRBD1 (5 bases). Trimming took 0 bases from V and 4 from J, leaving 16 bases between them. Germline values: CDR1 LNHNV, CDR2 YYDKDF (reference sequence). The CDR3 consists of 17 residues. CDR3 nucleotides: TGTGCCACCAGCAGAGATGGTGTTCGACAGCCCGGAAACACCATATATTTT. Protein: CATSRDGVRQPGNTIYF. Looking up the rest from reference TRBV15 and TRBJ1-3 gives the full variable domain: DAMVIQNPRYQVTQFGKPVTLSCSQTLNHNVMYWYQQKSSQAPKLLFHYYDKDFNNEADTPDNFQSRRPNTSFCFLDIRSPGLGDTAMYLCATSRDGVRQPGNTIYFGEGSWLTVV.

This chain uses TRBV10-1 with TRBJ2-1; 14 nucleotides line up with TRBD2. With 7 bases clipped from V and 12 bases from J, the junction kept 2 bases outside the gene matches. Germline loops: CDR1 WNHNN, CDR2 SYGVQD (reference sequence). The CDR3 has 12 amino acids. CDR3 sequence (DNA): TGCGCCAGCAAAGGGACTAGCGGGAGGCAGTTCTTC. Residues: CASKGTSGRQFF.

This chain connects TRBV19 to TRBJ1-3; D not certain. This CDR3 contains 15 residues. Trimming took 3 bases from V and 4 from J, leaving 13 bases between them. Per the germline V gene, CDR1 is LNHDA and CDR2 is SQIVND (reference sequence). CDR3 sequence: CASSMNPGSGNTIYF. The CDR3 nucleotides are TGTGCCAGTAGTATGAATCCGGGTTCCGGAAACACCATATATTTT.

Comments on this clone: A read error may account for a junction end that differs from germline. The rearrangement joins TRBV29-1 to TRBJ1-1; tentatively, D is TRBD1 (5 bases). The CDR3 runs 16 residues. The germline V gene encodes CDR1 SQVTM and CDR2 ANQGSEA. In DNA form, the CDR3 reads TGCAGCGCTGAACAAGCGGGGGGGAGTTATGGCACTGAAGCTTTCTTT. This sequence encodes CSAEQAGGSYGTEAFF.

The chain recombines TRBV6-6 with TRBJ2-7; 7 bases line up with TRBD1. CDR1 and CDR2 from the germline V gene are MNHNY and SVGAGI (reference sequence). CDR3 length: 13 residues. The junction had 2 bases not matched to a gene; V was cut back by 6 bases and J by 0 bases. CDR3 sequence: CASRRDSSYEQYF. CDR3 sequence (DNA): TGTGCCAGCAGAAGGGACAGCTCCTACGAGCAGTACTTC.

The chain uses TRBV27 and TRBJ1-1, with D uncertain. Germline V gene sequence: CDR1 MNHEY, CDR2 SMNVEV (reference sequence). The CDR3 spans 15 residues. Trimming took 4 bases from V and 2 from J, leaving 14 bases between them. This chain's CDR3 is CASSSSGSPNTEAFF. The CDR3 DNA reads as TGTGCCAGCAGTTCCTCCGGGTCTCCAAACACTGAAGCTTTCTTT.

This CDR3 is CASSLGNDRWEQYF. CDR3 DNA sequence: TGTGCCAGCAGCTTAGGCAACGACAGGTGGGAGCAGTACTTC. The chain combines TRBV13 with TRBJ2-7; perhaps TRBD1 as D (6 bases). The V gene lost 0 bases and the J gene lost 7 bases, with 13 bases spanning the gap. Germline-derived CDR1 and CDR2 are PRHDT and FYEKMQ (reference sequence). This CDR3 region has 14 residues. Complete variable domain (other parts from reference TRBV13 and TRBJ2-7): AAGVIQSPRHLIKEKRETATLKCYPIPRHDTVYWYQQGPGQDPQFLISFYEKMQSDKGSIPDRFSAQQFSDYHSELNMSSLELGDSALYFCASSLGNDRWEQYFGPGTRLTVT.

The chain recombines TRBV28 with TRBJ1-5; D gene ambiguous. CDR3 length: 14 amino acids. The V end lost 3 bases, the J end lost 6 bases, and 12 bases lay between the germline ends. CDR1 and CDR2 from the germline V gene are MDHEN and SYDVKM. The CDR3 loop is CASSFLGEGQPQHF. The DNA for the CDR3 is TGTGCCAGCAGTTTCCTGGGCGAGGGTCAGCCCCAGCATTTT.